Sequencing of this TCR beta chain was carried out in a study of blood T cell repertoires in COVID-19. For the study at large: Spain, Italy and the United States supplied samples that represented acute and convalescent COVID-19. T cells, B-cell-depleted T cells, or PBMCs supplied cDNA or gDNA.

Authors' analysis steps: Amplification of reference gene primers provided the estimated nucleated cell counts. Data came from immunoSEQ multiplex PCR; TCRdb stores just in-frame clones and leaves some out. Clone size and the V and J calls come from that table; the DNA yielded D and trimming. The table lists 200,000 to 250,000 clones, 82% of them singletons. The sample consisted of PBMCs or T cells enriched from blood (not recorded which). The receptor was derived from a woman aged 55-69 years who had recovered from COVID-19.

In DNA, the CDR3 is TGTGCCAGCAGTGGGGGGCAGGGGGCCAACGAGCAGTACTTC. It yields the protein CASSGGQGANEQYF. V usage is TRBV2 and J usage is TRBJ2-7, with TRBD1 identical over 8 bases. Germline values: CDR1 SNHLY, CDR2 FYNNEI. V shed 4 bases, J shed 5 bases, and the junction held 7 bases outside the gene matches. The length of the CDR3 is 14 residues.